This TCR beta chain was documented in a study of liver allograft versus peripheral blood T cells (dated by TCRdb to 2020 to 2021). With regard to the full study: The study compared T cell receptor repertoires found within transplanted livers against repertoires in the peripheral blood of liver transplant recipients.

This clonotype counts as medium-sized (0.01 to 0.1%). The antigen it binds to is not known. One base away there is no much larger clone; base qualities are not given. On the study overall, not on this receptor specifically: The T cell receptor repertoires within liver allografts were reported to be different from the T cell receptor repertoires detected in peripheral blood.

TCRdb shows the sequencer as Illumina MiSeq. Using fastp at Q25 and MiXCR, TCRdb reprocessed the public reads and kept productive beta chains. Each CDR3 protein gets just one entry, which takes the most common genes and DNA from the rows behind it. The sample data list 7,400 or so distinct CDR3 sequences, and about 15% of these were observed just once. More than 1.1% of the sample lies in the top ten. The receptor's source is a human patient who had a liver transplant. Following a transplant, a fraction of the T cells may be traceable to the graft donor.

The nucleotides read TGTGCCAGCTCACCAACAGGGGGCTATGAAAGCACTGAAGCTTTCTTT. It translates to CASSPTGGYESTEAFF. The chain was built from TRBV18 and TRBJ1-1; 9 bases in the middle match TRBD1. The CDR3 starts with the cysteine, ends with the phenylalanine, and has 16 residues. Only CDR3 DNA remains: 48 bases, in frame from the first base. CDR1 is given as KGHSH and CDR2 as LQKENI, both from the germline V gene. V trim: 2 bases; J trim: 4 bases; unmatched bases: 8.